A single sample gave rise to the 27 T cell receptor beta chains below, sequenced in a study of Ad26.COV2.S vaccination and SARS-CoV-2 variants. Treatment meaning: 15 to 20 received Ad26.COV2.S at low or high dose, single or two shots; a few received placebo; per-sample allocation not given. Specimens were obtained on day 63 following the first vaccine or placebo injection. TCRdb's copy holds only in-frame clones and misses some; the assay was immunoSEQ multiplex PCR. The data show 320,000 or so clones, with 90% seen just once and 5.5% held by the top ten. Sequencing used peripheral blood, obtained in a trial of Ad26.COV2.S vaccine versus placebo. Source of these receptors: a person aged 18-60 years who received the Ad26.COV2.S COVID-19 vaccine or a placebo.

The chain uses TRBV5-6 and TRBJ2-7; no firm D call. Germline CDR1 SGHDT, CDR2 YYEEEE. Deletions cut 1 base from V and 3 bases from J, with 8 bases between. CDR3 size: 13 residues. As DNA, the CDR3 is TGTGCCAGCAGCTTGCACGACGACTACGAGCAGTACTTC. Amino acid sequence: CASSLHDDYEQYF.

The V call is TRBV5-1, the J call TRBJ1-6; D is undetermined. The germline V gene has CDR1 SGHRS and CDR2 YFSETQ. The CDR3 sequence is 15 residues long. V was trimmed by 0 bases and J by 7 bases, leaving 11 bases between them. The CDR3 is CASSLGPSGNSPLHF. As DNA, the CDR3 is TGCGCCAGCAGCTTGGGTCCATCGGGGAATTCACCCCTCCACTTT.

CDR3 bases: TGTGCCAGCAGTTTCGACAGGGGCTCGTACACTGAAGCTTTCTTT. Translation: CASSFDRGSYTEAFF. The chain is built from TRBV6-5 and TRBJ1-1; 8 nucleotides agree with TRBD1. V shed 4 bases, J shed 3 bases, and the junction held 7 bases outside the gene matches. This CDR3 has 15 residues. Germline V lookup: CDR1 MNHEY, CDR2 SVGAGI.

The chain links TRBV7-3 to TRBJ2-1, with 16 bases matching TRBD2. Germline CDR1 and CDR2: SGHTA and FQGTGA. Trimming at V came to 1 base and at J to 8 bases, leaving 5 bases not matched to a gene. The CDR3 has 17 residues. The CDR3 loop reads CASSLMPGTSGRDEQFF. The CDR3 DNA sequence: TGTGCCAGCAGCTTAATGCCCGGGACTAGCGGGAGGGATGAGCAGTTCTTC.

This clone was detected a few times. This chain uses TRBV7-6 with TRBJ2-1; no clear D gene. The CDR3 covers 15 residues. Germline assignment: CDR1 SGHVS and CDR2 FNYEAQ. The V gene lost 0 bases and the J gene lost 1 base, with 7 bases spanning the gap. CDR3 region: CASSLAGRSYNEQFF. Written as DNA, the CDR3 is TGTGCCAGCAGCTTAGCCGGTAGATCCTACAATGAGCAGTTCTTC. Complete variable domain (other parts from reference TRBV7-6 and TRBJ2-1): GAGVSQSPRYKVTKRGQDVALRCDPISGHVSLYWYRQALGQGPEFLTYFNYEAQQDKSGLPNDRFSAERPEGSISTLTIQRTEQRDSAMYRCASSLAGRSYNEQFFGPGTRLTVL.

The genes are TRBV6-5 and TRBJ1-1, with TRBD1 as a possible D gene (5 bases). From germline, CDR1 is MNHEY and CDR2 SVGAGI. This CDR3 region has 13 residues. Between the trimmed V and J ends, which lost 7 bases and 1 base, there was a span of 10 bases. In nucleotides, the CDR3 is TGTGCCAGCACCAGACAGAGGAACACTGAAGCTTTCTTT. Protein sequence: CASTRQRNTEAFF.

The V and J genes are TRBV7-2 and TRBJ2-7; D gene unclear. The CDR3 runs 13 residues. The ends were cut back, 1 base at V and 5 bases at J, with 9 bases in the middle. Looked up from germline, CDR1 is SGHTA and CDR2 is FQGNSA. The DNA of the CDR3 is TGTGCCAGCAGCTTAGAGGAGCGTCACGAGCAGTACTTC. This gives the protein CASSLEERHEQYF. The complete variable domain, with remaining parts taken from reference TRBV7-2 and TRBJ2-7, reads GAGVSQSPSNKVTEKGKDVELRCDPISGHTALYWYRQSLGQGLEFLIYFQGNSAPDKSGLPSDRFSAERTGGSVSTLTIQRTQQEDSAVYLCASSLEERHEQYFGPGTRLTVT.

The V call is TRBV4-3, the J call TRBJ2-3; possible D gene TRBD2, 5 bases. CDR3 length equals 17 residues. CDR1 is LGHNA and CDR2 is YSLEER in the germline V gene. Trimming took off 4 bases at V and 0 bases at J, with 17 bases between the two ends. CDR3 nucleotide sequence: TGCGCCAGCAGCCCGGGCTTGGCTAGCCTTAGCACAGATACGCAGTATTTT. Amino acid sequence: CASSPGLASLSTDTQYF.

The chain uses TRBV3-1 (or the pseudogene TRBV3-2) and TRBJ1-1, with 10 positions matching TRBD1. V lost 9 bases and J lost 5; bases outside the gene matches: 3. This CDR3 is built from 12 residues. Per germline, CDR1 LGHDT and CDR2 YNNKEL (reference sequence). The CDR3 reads CARWTGGTEAFF. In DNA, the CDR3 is TGTGCCAGATGGACAGGGGGGACTGAAGCTTTCTTT.

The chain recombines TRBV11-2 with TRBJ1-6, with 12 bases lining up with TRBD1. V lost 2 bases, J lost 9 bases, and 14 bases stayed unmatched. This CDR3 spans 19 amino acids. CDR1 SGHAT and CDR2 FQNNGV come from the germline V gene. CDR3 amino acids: CASSLRDLGQGAKRSPLHF. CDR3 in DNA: TGTGCCAGCAGCTTAAGAGATCTGGGACAGGGGGCGAAACGTTCACCCCTCCACTTT. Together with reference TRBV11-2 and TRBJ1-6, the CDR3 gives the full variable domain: EAGVAQSPRYKIIEKRQSVAFWCNPISGHATLYWYQQILGQGPKLLIQFQNNGVVDDSQLPKDRFSAERLKGVDSTLKIQPAKLEDSAVYLCASSLRDLGQGAKRSPLHFGNGTRLTVT.

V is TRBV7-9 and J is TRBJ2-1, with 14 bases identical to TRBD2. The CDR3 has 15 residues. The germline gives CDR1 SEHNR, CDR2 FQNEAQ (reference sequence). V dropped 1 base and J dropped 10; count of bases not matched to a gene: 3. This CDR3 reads CASSLGTSGGNEQFF. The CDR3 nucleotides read TGTGCCAGCAGCTTAGGGACTAGCGGGGGGAACGAGCAGTTCTTC.

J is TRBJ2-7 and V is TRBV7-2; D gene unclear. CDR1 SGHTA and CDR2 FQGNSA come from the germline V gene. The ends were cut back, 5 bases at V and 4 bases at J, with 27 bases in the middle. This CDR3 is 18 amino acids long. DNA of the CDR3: TGTGCCAGCAGCACATACTCTGCAGAGGCCTCTCGGGTATACGAGCAGTACTTC. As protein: CASSTYSAEASRVYEQYF.

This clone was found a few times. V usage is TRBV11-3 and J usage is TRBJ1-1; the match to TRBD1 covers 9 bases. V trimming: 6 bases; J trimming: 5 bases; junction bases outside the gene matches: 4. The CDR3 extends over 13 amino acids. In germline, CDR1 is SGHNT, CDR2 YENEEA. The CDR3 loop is CASSPGTGTEAFF. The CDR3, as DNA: TGTGCCAGCAGTCCCGGGACAGGGACTGAAGCTTTCTTT.

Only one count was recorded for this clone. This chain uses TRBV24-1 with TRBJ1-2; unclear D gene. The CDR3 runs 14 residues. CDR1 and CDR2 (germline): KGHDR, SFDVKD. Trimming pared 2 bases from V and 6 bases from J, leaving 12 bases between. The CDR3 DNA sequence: TGTGCCACCAGTGATTCTTCCGGGGTCCATGGCTACACCTTC. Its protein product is CATSDSSGVHGYTF.

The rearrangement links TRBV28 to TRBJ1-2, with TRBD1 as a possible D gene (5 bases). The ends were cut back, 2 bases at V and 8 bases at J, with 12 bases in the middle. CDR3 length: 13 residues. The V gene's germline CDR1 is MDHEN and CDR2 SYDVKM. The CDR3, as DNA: TGTGCCAGCAGTTTACTGCCGACAGACGGCTACACCTTC. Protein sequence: CASSLLPTDGYTF.

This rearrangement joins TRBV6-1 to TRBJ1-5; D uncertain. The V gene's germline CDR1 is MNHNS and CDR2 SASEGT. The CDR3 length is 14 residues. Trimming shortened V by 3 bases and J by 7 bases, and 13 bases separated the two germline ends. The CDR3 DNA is TGTGCCAGCAGTGAGGGGTTCGCGAGCCAGCCCCAGCATTTT. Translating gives CASSEGFASQPQHF.

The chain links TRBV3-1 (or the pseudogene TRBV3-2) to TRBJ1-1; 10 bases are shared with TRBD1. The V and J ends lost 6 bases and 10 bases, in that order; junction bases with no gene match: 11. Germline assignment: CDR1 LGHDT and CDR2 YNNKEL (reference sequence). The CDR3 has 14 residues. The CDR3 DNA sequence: TGTGCCAGCAGTCCCGTCGGGACAGGGGTCCTAGCTTTCTTT. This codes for CASSPVGTGVLAFF.

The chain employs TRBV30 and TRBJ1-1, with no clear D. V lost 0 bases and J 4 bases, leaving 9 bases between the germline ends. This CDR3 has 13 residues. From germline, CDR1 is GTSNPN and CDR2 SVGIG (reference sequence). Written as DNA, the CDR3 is TGTGCCTGGAGTGTAACGGCAATCACTGAAGCTTTCTTT. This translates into CAWSVTAITEAFF.

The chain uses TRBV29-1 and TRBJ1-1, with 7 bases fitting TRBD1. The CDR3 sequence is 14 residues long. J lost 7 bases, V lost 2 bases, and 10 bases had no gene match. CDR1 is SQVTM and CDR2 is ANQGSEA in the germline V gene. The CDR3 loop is CSVEYGQALGEAFF. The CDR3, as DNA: TGCAGCGTTGAATATGGACAGGCCCTAGGTGAAGCTTTCTTT.

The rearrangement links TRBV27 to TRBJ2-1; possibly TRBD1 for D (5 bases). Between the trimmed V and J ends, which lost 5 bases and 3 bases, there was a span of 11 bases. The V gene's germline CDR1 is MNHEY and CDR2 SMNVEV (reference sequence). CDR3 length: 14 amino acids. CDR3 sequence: CASSTQGYYNEQFF. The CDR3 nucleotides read TGTGCCAGCAGTACCCAGGGTTACTACAATGAGCAGTTCTTC.

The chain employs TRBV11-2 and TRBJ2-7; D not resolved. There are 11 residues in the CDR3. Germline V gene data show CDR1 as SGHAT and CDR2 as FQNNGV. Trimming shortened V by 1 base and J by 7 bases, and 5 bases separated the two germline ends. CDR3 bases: TGTGCCAGCAGCTTAGCTAGGGAGCAGTACTTC. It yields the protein CASSLAREQYF.

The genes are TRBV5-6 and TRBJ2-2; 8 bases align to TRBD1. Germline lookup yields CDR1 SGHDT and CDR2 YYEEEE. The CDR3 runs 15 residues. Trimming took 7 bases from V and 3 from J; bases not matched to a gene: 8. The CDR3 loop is CASGTGGGYTGELFF. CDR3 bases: TGTGCCAGCGGGACAGGTGGGGGTTACACCGGGGAGCTGTTTTTT.

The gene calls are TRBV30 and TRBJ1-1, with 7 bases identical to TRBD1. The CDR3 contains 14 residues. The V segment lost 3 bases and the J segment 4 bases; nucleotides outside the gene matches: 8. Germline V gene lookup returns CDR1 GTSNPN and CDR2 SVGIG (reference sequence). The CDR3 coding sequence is TGTGCCTGGAGAGACAGGGTTTCCCTCACTGAAGCTTTCTTT. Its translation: CAWRDRVSLTEAFF.

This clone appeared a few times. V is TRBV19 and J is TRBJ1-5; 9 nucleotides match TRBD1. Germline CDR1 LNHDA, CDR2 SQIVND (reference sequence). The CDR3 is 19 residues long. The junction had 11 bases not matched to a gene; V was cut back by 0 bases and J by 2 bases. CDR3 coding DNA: TGTGCCAGTAGTATAGAAGCCCCGGGACAGGGATTGGGCAATCAGCCCCAGCATTTT. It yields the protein CASSIEAPGQGLGNQPQHF.

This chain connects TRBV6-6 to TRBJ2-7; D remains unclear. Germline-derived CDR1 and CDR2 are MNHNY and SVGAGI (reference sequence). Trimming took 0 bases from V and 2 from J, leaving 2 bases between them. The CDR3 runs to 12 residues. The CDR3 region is CASSYSAYEQYV. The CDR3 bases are TGTGCCAGCAGTTACTCGGCCTACGAGCAGTACGTC.

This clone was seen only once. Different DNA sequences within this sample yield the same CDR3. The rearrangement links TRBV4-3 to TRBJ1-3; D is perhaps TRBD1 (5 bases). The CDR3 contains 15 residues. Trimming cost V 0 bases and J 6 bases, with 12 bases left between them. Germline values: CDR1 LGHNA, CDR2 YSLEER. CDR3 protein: CASSQDRGGVNTIYF. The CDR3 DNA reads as TGCGCCAGCAGCCAAGATCGGGGGGGGGTAAACACCATATATTTT.

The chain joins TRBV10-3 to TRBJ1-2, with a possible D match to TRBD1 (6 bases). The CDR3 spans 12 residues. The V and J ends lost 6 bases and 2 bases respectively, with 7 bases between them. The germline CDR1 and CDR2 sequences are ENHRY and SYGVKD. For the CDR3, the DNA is TGTGCCATCAGCGGACAGAACTATGGCTACACCTTC. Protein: CAISGQNYGYTF.